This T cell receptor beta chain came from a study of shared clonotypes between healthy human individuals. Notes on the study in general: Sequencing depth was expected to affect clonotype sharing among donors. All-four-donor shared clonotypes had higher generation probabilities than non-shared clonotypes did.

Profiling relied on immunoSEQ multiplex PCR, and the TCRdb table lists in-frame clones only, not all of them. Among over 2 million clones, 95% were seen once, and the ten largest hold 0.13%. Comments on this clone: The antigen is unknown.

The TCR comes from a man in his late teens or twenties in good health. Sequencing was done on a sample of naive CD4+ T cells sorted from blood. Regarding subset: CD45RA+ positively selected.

The CDR3 is CAWSLRVSGNTIYF. The CDR3 DNA reads TGTGCCTGGAGTCTCAGGGTGTCCGGAAACACCATATATTTT. The V and J genes are TRBV30 and TRBJ1-3; D is possibly TRBD1 (5 bases). This CDR3 has 14 residues. Looked up from germline, CDR1 is GTSNPN and CDR2 is SVGIG (reference sequence). The V gene lost 2 bases and the J gene lost 4 bases, with 12 bases spanning the gap.